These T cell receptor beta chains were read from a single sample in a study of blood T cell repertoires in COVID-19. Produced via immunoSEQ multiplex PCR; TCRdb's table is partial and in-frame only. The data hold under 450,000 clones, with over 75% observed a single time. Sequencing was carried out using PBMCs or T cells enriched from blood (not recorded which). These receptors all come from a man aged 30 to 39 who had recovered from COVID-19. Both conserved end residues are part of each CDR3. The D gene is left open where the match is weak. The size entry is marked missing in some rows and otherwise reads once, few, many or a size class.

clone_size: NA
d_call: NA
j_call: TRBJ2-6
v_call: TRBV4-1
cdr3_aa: CASSQDLRGTGANVLTF
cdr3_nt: TGCGCCAGCAGCCAAGATCTGAGAGGGACTGGGGCCAACGTCCTGACTTTC

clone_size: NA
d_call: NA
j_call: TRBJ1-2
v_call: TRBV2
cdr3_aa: CASSGGYGYTF
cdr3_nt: TGTGCCAGCAGCGGGGGTTATGGCTACACCTTC

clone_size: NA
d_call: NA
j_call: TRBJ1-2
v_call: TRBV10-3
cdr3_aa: CAISDGGTSNYGYTF
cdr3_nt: TGTGCCATCAGTGATGGGGGCACCTCTAACTATGGCTACACCTTC

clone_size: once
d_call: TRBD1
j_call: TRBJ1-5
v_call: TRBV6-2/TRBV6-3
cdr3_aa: CASRPQGGKGQPQHF
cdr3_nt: TGTGCCAGCAGACCTCAAGGGGGCAAGGGTCAGCCCCAGCATTTT

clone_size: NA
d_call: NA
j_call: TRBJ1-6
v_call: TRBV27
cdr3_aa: CASSLAGLGYSPLHF
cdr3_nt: TGTGCCAGCAGTTTAGCAGGGCTAGGCTACTCACCCCTCCACTTT

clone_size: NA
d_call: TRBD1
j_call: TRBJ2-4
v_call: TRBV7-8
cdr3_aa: CASSELGTGLAKNIQYF
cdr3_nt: TGTGCCAGCAGCGAGCTGGGGACAGGGTTAGCCAAAAACATTCAGTACTTC

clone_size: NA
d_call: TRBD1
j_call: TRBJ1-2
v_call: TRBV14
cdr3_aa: CASSQGLMGTANYGYTF
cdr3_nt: TGTGCCAGCAGCCAGGGGTTAATGGGGACAGCTAACTATGGCTACACCTTC

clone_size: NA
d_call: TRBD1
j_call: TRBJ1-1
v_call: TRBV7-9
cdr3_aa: CASSSLQGWRTEAFF
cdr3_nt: TGTGCCAGCAGCTCACTACAGGGGTGGAGGACTGAAGCTTTCTTT

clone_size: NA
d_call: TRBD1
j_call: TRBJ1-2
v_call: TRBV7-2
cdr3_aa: CASASGQINYGYTF
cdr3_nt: TGTGCCAGTGCATCGGGACAGATAAACTATGGCTACACCTTC

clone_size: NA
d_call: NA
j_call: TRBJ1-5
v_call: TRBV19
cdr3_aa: CASTPTGLGQPQHF
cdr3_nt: TGTGCCAGTACCCCGACAGGCCTGGGGCAGCCCCAGCATTTT

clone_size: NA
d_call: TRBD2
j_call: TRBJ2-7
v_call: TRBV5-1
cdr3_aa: CASSLDPGGIYEQYF
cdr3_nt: TGCGCCAGCAGCTTGGATCCGGGGGGTATTTACGAGCAGTACTTC

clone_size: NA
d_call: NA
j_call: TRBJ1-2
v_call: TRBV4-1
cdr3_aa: CASSQDQGWGYTF
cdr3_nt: TGCGCCAGCAGCCAAGATCAGGGTTGGGGCTACACCTTC

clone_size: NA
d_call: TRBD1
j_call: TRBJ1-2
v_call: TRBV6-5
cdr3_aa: CASRLDRGGYTF
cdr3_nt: TGTGCCAGCAGGCTTGACAGGGGTGGCTACACCTTC

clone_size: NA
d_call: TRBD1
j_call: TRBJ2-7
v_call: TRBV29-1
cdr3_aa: CSVSRTGGASYEQYF
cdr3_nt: TGCAGCGTATCAAGAACAGGGGGCGCTTCCTACGAGCAGTACTTC

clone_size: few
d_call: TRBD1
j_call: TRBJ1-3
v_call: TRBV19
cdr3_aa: CASTGGRRRTGNTIYF
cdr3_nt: TGTGCCAGTACAGGGGGTCGGAGGAGGACTGGAAACACCATATATTTT